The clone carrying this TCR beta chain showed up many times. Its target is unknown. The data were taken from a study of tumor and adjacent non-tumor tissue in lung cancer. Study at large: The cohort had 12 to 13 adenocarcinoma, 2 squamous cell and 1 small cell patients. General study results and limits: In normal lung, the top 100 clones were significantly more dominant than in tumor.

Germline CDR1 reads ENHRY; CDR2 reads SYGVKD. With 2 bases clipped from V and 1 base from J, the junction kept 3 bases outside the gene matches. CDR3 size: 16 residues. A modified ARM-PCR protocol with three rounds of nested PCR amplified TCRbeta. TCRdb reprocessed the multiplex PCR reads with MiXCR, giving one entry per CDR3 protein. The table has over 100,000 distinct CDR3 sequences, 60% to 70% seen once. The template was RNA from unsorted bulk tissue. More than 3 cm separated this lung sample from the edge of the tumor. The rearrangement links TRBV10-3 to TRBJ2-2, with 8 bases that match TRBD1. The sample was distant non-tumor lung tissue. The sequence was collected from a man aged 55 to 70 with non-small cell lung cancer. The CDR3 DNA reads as TGTGCCATCAGTGAGGCCGGGACAGGGAACACCGGGGAGCTGTTTTTT. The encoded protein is CAISEAGTGNTGELFF.